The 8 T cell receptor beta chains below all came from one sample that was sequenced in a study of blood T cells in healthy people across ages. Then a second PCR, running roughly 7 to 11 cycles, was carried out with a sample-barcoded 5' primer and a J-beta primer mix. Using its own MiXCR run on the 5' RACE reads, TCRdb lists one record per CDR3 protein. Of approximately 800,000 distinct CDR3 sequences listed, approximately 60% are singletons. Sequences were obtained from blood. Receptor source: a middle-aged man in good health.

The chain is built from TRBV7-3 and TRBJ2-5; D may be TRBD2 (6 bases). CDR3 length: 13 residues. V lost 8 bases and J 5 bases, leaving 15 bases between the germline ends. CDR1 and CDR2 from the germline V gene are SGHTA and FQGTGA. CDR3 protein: CASSRELRETQYF. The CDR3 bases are TGTGCCAGCTCACGGGAGTTACGGGAGACCCAGTACTTC.

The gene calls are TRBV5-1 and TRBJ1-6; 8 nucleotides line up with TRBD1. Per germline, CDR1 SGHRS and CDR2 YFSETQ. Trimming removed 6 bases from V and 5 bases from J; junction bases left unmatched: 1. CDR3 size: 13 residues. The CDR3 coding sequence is TGCGCCAGCATGGGACAGGATAATTCACCCCTCCACTTT. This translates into CASMGQDNSPLHF.

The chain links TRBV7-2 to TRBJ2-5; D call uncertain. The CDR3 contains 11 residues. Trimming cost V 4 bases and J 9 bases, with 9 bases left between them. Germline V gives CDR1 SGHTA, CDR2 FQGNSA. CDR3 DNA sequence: TGTGCCAGCAGCTCGAGTTCGGCCCAGTACTTC. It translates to CASSSSSAQYF.

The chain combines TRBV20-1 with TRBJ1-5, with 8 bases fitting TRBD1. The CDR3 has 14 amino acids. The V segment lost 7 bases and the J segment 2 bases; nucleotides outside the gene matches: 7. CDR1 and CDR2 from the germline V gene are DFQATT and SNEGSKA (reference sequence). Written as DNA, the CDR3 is TGCAGTGTCGGAACGGGACAGGGCAATCAGCCCCAGCATTTT. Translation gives CSVGTGQGNQPQHF.

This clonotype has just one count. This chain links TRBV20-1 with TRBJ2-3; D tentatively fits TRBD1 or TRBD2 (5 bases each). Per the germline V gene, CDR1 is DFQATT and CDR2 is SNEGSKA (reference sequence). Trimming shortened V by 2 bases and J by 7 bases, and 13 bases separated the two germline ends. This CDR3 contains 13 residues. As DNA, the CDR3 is TGCAGTGCTAGAAAAGTGGGACCTAATACGCAGTATTTT. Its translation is CSARKVGPNTQYF.

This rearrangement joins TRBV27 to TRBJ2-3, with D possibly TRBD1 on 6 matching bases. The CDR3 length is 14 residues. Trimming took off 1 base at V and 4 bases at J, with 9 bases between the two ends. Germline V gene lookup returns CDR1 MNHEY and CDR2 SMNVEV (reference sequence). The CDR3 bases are TGTGCCAGCAGTTTATTTGGGGGCCCAGATACGCAGTATTTT. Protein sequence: CASSLFGGPDTQYF.

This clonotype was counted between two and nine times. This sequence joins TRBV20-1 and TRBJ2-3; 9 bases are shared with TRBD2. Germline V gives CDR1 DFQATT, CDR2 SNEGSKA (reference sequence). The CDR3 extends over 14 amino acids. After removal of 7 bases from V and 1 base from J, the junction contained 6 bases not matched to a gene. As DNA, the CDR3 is TGCAGTGTAGGGACTAGCTCCGGCACAGATACGCAGTATTTT. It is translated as CSVGTSSGTDTQYF.

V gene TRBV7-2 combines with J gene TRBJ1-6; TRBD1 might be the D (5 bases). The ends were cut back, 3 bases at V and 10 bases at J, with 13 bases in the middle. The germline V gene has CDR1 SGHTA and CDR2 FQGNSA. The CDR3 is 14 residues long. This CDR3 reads CASSFGGGRSPLHF. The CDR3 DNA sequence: TGTGCCAGCAGCTTCGGCGGGGGTCGATCACCCCTCCACTTT.